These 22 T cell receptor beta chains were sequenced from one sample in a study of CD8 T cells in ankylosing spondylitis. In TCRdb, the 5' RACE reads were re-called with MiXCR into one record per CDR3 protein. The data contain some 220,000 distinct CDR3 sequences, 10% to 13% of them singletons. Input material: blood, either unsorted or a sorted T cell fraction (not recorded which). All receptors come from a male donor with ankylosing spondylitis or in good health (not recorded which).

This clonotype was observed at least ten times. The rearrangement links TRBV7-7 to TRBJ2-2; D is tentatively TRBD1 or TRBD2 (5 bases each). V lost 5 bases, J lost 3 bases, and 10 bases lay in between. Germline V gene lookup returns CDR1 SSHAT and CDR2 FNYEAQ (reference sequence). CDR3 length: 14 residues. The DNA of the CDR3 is TGTGCCAGCAGCCCAGAGGGGCACACCGGGGAGCTGTTTTTT. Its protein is CASSPEGHTGELFF.

The CDR3 sequence: CASSSSPGSSSVAFF. CDR3 bases: TGTGCCAGCAGCTCAAGCCCCGGGTCCTCATCGGTTGCTTTCTTT. This chain uses TRBV7-9 with TRBJ1-1, with D uncertain. V was trimmed by 4 bases and J by 11 bases, leaving 23 bases between them. The CDR3 extends over 15 amino acids. Germline loops: CDR1 SEHNR, CDR2 FQNEAQ (reference sequence). Variable domain in full (rest from reference TRBV7-9 and TRBJ1-1): DTGVSQNPRHKITKRGQNVTFRCDPISEHNRLYWYRQTLGQGPEFLTYFQNEAQLEKSRLLSDRFSAERPKGSFSTLEIQRTEQGDSAMYLCASSSSPGSSSVAFFGQGTRLTVV.

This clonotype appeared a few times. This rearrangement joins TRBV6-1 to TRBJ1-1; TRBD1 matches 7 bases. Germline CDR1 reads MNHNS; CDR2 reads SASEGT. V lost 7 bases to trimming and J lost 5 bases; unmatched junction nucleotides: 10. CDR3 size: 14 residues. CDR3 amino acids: CASTDTGERTEAFF. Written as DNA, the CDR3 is TGTGCCAGCACTGATACAGGGGAGAGGACTGAAGCTTTCTTT.

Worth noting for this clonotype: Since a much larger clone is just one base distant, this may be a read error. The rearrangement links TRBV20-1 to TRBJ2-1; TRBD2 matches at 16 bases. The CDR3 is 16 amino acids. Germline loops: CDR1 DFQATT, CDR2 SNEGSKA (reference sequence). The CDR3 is CSAGTSGGGIRNGQFF. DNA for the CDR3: TGCAGTGCGGGGACTAGCGGGGGGGGAATTCGCAATGGGCAGTTCTTC.

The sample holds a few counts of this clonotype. The CDR3 here is CAWNPHEGRINYGYTF. CDR3 nucleotide sequence: TGTGCCTGGAATCCCCACGAAGGAAGAATTAACTATGGCTACACCTTC. This chain joins TRBV30 and TRBJ1-2; D unclear. There are 16 residues in the CDR3. Trimming pared 4 bases from V and 1 base from J, leaving 19 bases between. Germline-derived CDR1 and CDR2 are GTSNPN and SVGIG (reference sequence).

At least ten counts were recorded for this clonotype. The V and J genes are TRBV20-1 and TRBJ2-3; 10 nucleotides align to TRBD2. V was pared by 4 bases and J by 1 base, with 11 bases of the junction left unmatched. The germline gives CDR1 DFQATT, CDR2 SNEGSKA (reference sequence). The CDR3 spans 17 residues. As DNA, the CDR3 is TGCAGTGCTATCCTCATAAGGGGGACTAGCGGCACAGATACGCAGTATTTT. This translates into CSAILIRGTSGTDTQYF.

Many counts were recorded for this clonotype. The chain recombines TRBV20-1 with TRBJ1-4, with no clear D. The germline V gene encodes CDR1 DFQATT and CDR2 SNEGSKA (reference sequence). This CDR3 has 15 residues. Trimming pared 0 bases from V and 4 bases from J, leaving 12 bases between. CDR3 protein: CSARDQEGDNEKLFF. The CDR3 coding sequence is TGCAGTGCTAGAGATCAAGAGGGAGATAATGAAAAACTGTTTTTT.

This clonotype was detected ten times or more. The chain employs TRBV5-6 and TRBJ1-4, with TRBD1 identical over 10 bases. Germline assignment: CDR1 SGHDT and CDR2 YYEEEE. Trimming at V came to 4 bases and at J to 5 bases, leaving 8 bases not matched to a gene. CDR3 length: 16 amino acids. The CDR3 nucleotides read TGTGCCAGCAGCATTCGGGACAGGGGCGCGAATGAAAAACTGTTTTTT. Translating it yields CASSIRDRGANEKLFF.

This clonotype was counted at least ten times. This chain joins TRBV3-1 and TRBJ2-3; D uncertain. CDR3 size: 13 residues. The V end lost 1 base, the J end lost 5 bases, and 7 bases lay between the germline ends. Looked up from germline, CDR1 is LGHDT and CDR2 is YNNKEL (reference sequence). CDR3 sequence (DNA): TGTGCCAGCAGCCAAGGTACGGGAGATACGCAGTATTTT. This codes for CASSQGTGDTQYF.

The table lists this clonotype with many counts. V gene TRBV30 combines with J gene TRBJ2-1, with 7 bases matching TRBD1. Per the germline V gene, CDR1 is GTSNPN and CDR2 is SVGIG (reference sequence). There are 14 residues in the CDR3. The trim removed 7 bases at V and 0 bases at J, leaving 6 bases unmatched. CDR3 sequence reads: CAYHRGSSYNEQFF. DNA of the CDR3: TGTGCCTACCACAGGGGCAGCTCCTACAATGAGCAGTTCTTC. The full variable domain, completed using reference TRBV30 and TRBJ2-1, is SQTIHQWPATLVQPVGSPLSLECTVEGTSNPNLYWYRQAAGRGLQLLFYSVGIGQISSEVPQNLSASRPQDRQFILSSKKLLLSDSGFYLCAYHRGSSYNEQFFGPGTRLTVL.

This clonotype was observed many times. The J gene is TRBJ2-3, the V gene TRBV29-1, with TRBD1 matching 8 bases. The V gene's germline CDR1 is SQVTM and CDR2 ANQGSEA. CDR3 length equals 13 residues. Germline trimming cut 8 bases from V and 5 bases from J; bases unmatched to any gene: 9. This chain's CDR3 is CSSRTGKRDTQYF. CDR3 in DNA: TGCAGCTCCCGGACAGGGAAGAGAGATACGCAGTATTTT.

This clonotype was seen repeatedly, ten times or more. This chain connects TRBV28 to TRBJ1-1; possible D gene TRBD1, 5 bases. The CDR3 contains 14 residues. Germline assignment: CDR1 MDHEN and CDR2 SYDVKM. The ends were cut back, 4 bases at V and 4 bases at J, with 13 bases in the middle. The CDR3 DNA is TGTGCCAGCAGTTCTCCGGGGACCGCCACTGAAGCTTTCTTT. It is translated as CASSSPGTATEAFF.

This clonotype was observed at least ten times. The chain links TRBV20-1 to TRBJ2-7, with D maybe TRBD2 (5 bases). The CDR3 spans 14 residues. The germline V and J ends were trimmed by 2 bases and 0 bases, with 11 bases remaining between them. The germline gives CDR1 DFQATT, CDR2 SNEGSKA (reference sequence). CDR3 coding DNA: TGCAGTGCTAGATACCCCAGCGGCTCCTACGAGCAGTACTTC. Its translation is CSARYPSGSYEQYF.

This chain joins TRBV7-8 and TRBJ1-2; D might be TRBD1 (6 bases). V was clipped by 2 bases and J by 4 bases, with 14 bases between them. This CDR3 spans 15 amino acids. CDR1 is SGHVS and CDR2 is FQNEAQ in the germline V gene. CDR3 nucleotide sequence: TGTGCCAGCAGCTTAACGGGGGGCGCAGGCTATGGCTACACCTTC. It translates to CASSLTGGAGYGYTF.

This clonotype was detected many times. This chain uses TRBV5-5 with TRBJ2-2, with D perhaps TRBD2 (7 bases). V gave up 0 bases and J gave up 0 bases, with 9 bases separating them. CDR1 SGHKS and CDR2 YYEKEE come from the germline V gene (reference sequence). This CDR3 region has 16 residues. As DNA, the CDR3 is TGTGCCAGCAGCTTGGTAGGGGGGGCGAACACCGGGGAGCTGTTTTTT. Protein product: CASSLVGGANTGELFF.

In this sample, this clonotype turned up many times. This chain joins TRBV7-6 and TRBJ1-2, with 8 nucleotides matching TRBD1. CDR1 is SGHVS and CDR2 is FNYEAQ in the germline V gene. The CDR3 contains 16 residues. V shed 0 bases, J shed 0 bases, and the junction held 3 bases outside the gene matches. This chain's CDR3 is CASSLAGQVPNYGYTF. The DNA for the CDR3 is TGTGCCAGCAGCTTAGCGGGACAGGTGCCTAACTATGGCTACACCTTC. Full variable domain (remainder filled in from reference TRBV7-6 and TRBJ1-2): GAGVSQSPRYKVTKRGQDVALRCDPISGHVSLYWYRQALGQGPEFLTYFNYEAQQDKSGLPNDRFSAERPEGSISTLTIQRTEQRDSAMYRCASSLAGQVPNYGYTFGSGTRLTVV.

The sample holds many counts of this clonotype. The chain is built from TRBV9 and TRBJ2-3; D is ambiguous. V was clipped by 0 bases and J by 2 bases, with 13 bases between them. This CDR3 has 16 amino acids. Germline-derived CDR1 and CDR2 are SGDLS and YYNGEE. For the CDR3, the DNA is TGTGCCAGCAGCGTAGCGGTCAACCGGTACACAGATACGCAGTATTTT. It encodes CASSVAVNRYTDTQYF. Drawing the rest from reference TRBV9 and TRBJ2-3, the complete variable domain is DSGVTQTPKHLITATGQRVTLRCSPRSGDLSVYWYQQSLDQGLQFLIQYYNGEERAKGNILERFSAQQFPDLHSELNLSSLELGDSALYFCASSVAVNRYTDTQYFGPGTRLTVL.

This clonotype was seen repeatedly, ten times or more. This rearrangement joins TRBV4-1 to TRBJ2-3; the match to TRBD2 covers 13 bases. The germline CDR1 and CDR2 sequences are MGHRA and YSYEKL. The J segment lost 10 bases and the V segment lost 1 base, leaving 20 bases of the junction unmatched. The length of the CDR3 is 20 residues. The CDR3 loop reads CASSQGGLAGSNSHPGAQYF. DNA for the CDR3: TGCGCCAGCAGCCAAGGGGGACTAGCGGGGTCAAATTCCCACCCCGGGGCGCAGTATTTT.

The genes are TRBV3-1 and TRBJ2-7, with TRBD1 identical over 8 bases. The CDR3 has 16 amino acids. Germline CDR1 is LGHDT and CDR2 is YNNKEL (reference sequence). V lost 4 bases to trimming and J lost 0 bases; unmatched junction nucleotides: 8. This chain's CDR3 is CASSPTGGLGSYEQYF. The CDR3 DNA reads TGTGCCAGCAGCCCCACAGGGGGGTTGGGCTCCTACGAGCAGTACTTC.

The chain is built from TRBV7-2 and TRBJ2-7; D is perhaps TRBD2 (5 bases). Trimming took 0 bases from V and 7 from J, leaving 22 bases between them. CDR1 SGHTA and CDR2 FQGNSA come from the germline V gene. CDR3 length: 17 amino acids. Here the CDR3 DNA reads TGTGCCAGCAGCTTAGCGGTCTCCCCACCACTAACTAGGGAGCAGTACTTC. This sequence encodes CASSLAVSPPLTREQYF.

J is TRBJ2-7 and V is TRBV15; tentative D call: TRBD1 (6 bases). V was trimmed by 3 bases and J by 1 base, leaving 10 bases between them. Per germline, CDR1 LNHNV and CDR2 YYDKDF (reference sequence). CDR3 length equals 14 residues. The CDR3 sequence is CATSRDGQSYEQYF. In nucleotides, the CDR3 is TGTGCCACCAGCAGGGACGGACAGTCCTACGAGCAGTACTTC.

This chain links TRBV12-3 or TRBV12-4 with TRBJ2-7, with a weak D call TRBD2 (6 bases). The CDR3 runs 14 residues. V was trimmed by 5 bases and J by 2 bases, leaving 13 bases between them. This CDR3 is CASSIRDSAYEQYF. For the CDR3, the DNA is TGTGCCAGCAGTATCCGGGACTCCGCCTACGAGCAGTACTTC.